The 14 T cell receptor beta chains in this list originate from one sample, sequenced in a study of blood T cell repertoires in COVID-19. Libraries were prepared by immunoSEQ multiplex PCR; TCRdb keeps only in-frame clonotypes and omits some of them. The sample holds about 670,000 clones, around 89% seen once. Material: peripheral blood. The source of these receptors is a woman aged 18-29 years with acute or convalescent COVID-19.

J is TRBJ2-3 and V is TRBV5-6; D perhaps matches TRBD1 (5 bases). V was cut by 0 bases and J by 1 base, with 9 bases left in between. Germline CDR1 reads SGHDT; CDR2 reads YYEEEE. The CDR3 sequence is 15 residues long. The chain's CDR3 is CASSLALGGTDTQYF. DNA for the CDR3: TGTGCCAGCAGCTTGGCCTTAGGGGGCACAGATACGCAGTATTTT.

The rearrangement links TRBV7-3 to TRBJ1-1; D unclear. CDR1 is SGHTA and CDR2 is FQGTGA in the germline V gene. V was pared by 5 bases and J by 4 bases, with 11 bases between. This CDR3 has 13 amino acids. In DNA, the CDR3 is TGTGCCAGCAGCCCCGCGAGTGTCACTGAAGCTTTCTTT. Its translation is CASSPASVTEAFF.

The chain combines TRBV24-1 with TRBJ2-3; possibly TRBD2 for D (6 bases). The germline V and J ends were trimmed by 6 bases and 6 bases, with 21 bases remaining between them. From germline, CDR1 is KGHDR and CDR2 SFDVKD. The CDR3 extends over 16 amino acids. CDR3 amino acids: CATSSHRDAGSDTQYF. CDR3 DNA sequence: TGTGCCACCAGTTCCCATCGGGACGCGGGGTCGGATACGCAGTATTTT.

The chain joins TRBV9 to TRBJ1-1, with TRBD1 matching 8 bases. The V and J ends lost 4 bases and 4 bases, in that order; junction bases with no gene match: 6. Per the germline V gene, CDR1 is SGDLS and CDR2 is YYNGEE. The CDR3 totals 14 residues. CDR3 region: CASSPHRGGTEAFF. CDR3 DNA: TGTGCCAGCAGCCCCCACAGGGGGGGCACTGAAGCTTTCTTT. The full variable domain, with the rest looked up from reference TRBV9 and TRBJ1-1, is DSGVTQTPKHLITATGQRVTLRCSPRSGDLSVYWYQQSLDQGLQFLIQYYNGEERAKGNILERFSAQQFPDLHSELNLSSLELGDSALYFCASSPHRGGTEAFFGQGTRLTVV.

V usage is TRBV19 and J usage is TRBJ2-1, with 8 bases fitting TRBD2. CDR1 and CDR2 (germline): LNHDA, SQIVND (reference sequence). The length of the CDR3 is 16 residues. The ends lost 5 bases at V and 8 bases at J; junction bases unmatched: 14. CDR3 in amino acids: CASSPGGAGILYEQFF. In DNA form, the CDR3 reads TGTGCCAGTAGTCCCGGGGGGGCAGGGATCTTATATGAGCAGTTCTTC.

The chain couples TRBV28 to TRBJ1-3; possibly TRBD1 for D (5 bases). V was cut by 10 bases and J by 0 bases, with 13 bases left in between. This CDR3 is 14 amino acids long. The germline V gene encodes CDR1 MDHEN and CDR2 SYDVKM. The CDR3 reads CATLTGRSGNTIYF. DNA for the CDR3: TGTGCCACCTTAACAGGCCGCTCTGGAAACACCATATATTTT.

The rearrangement uses TRBV7-8 and TRBJ2-7; D is ambiguous. The CDR3 consists of 15 residues. Germline V lookup: CDR1 SGHVS, CDR2 FQNEAQ. Trimming removed 5 bases at V and 4 bases at J, with 18 bases between. The CDR3 nucleotides are TGTGCCAGCAGCCCCCCGGAGACTCGGAGTTACGAGCAGTACTTC. Translating it yields CASSPPETRSYEQYF.

The chain links TRBV7-2 to TRBJ1-1; no firm D call. The CDR3 loop spans 16 amino acids. CDR1 SGHTA and CDR2 FQGNSA come from the germline V gene. The V and J ends lost 1 base and 3 bases respectively, with 15 bases between them. This CDR3 reads CASSLGRGDAHTEAFF. For the CDR3, the DNA is TGTGCCAGCAGCTTAGGACGGGGTGACGCCCACACTGAAGCTTTCTTT.

The rearrangement uses TRBV23-1 and TRBJ2-7; TRBD1 is a possible D gene (6 bases). TRBV23-1 is an ORF, and what it does is uncertain. The CDR3 runs to 16 residues. V dropped 3 bases and J dropped 0 bases, with 15 bases sitting between them. The CDR3 sequence: CASSHLDRNNSYEQYF. The CDR3 DNA reads TGCGCCAGCAGTCACCTAGACAGGAATAACTCCTACGAGCAGTACTTC.

V is TRBV28 and J is TRBJ1-6; D is ambiguous. With 6 bases removed from V and 6 bases from J, the gap between germline ends came to 12 bases. The CDR3 has 14 amino acids. Germline V CDR1 and CDR2: MDHEN, SYDVKM. The CDR3 nucleotides read TGTGCCAGCAGGGTGGACTCCATTAATTCACCCCTCCACTTT. Amino acid sequence: CASRVDSINSPLHF. The entire variable domain, with the rest obtained from reference TRBV28 and TRBJ1-6, is as follows: DVKVTQSSRYLVKRTGEKVFLECVQDMDHENMFWYRQDPGLGLRLIYFSYDVKMKEKGDIPEGYSVSREKKERFSLILESASTNQTSMYLCASRVDSINSPLHFGNGTRLTVT.

J is TRBJ2-1 and V is TRBV19; 9 bases map to TRBD1. Germline V lookup: CDR1 LNHDA, CDR2 SQIVND (reference sequence). Germline trimming cut 6 bases from V and 8 bases from J; bases unmatched to any gene: 11. This CDR3 comprises 15 residues. CDR3 in amino acids: CASSIQGANAYEQFF. The CDR3 DNA follows: TGTGCCAGTAGCATACAGGGGGCGAATGCCTATGAGCAGTTCTTC. The full variable domain, completed using reference TRBV19 and TRBJ2-1, is DGGITQSPKYLFRKEGQNVTLSCEQNLNHDAMYWYRQDPGQGLRLIYYSQIVNDFQKGDIAEGYSVSREKKESFPLTVTSAQKNPTAFYLCASSIQGANAYEQFFGPGTRLTVL.

This clone has only one observation. The chain is built from TRBV25-1 and TRBJ2-2; unclear D gene. Germline V gene lookup returns CDR1 MGHDK and CDR2 SYGVNS. This CDR3 has 12 residues. Trimming removed 4 bases from V and 7 bases from J, with 7 bases in between. CDR3 in DNA: TGTGCCAGCAGTGCCCTTTACGGGGAGCTGTTTTTT. Translating gives CASSALYGELFF.

The CDR3, as DNA: TGCGCCAGCAGTTCACAGAGCAATCAGCCCCAGCATTTT. Encoded protein: CASSSQSNQPQHF. The J gene is TRBJ1-5, the V gene TRBV10-2; D call uncertain. With 5 bases removed from V and 1 base from J, the gap between germline ends came to 6 bases. There are 13 residues in the CDR3. CDR1 is WSHSY and CDR2 is SAAADI in the germline V gene.

This chain connects TRBV20-1 to TRBJ1-1; no firm D call. V lost 3 bases and J 4 bases, leaving 15 bases between the germline ends. The germline CDR1 and CDR2 sequences are DFQATT and SNEGSKA (reference sequence). This CDR3 has 14 residues. DNA of the CDR3: TGCAGTGCTAGTTCCCACCTTGGGAGCACTGAAGCTTTCTTT. It yields the protein CSASSHLGSTEAFF.